The 18 T cell receptor beta chains below come from one sample, sequenced in a study of blood T cells in healthy people across ages (dated by TCRdb to about 2015). Libraries came from 5' RACE. The second PCR ran for roughly 7 to 12 cycles and used a J-beta primer mix along with a sample-barcoded 5' primer. Through fastp at Q25 and MiXCR, TCRdb rebuilt clones from the public reads, retaining in-frame beta chains. Entries that share a CDR3 protein sequence are merged under the most common genes and DNA. Recorded for this sample are some 1.8 million distinct CDR3 sequences; roughly 43% of them occurred a single time. 20% to 25% of the sample goes to the ten largest clones. Sequencing was performed on blood. The receptors here all came from a human donor in good health.

This clonotype was counted only a few times. The chain has TRBV6-2 or TRBV6-3 and TRBJ2-3; 10 nucleotides align to TRBD2. This CDR3 spans 15 amino acids. V was clipped by 7 bases and J by 4 bases; unmatched bases: 8. Germline CDR1 reads MNHEY; CDR2 reads SVGEGT. The CDR3 DNA is TGTGCCAGCATTTCTAGCGGGGGTGTCGCAGATACGCAGTATTTT. Protein: CASISSGGVADTQYF.

The chain links TRBV9 to TRBJ2-5; TRBD2 agrees at 10 bases. CDR3 length: 16 residues. Germline V gene data show CDR1 as SGDLS and CDR2 as YYNGEE. J was trimmed by 11 bases and V by 4 bases; bases with no gene match: 17. The CDR3 DNA follows: TGTGCCAGCAGCATTCACGGGACTAGCGTACCGAATGAGCAGTACTTC. Translating gives CASSIHGTSVPNEQYF.

This clonotype showed up just a few times. This chain joins TRBV7-9 and TRBJ2-7; D is possibly TRBD2 (6 bases). The CDR3 totals 13 residues. The V and J ends lost 0 bases and 9 bases respectively, with 12 bases between them. Per the germline V gene, CDR1 is SEHNR and CDR2 is FQNEAQ (reference sequence). CDR3 protein: CASSLALGSGQYF. The CDR3 nucleotides read TGTGCCAGCAGCTTAGCTCTCGGGAGCGGGCAGTACTTC.

V usage is TRBV12-3 or TRBV12-4 and J usage is TRBJ1-1, with D possibly being TRBD1 (6 bases). The CDR3 contains 13 residues. Between the trimmed V and J ends, which lost 5 bases and 5 bases, there was a span of 12 bases. The CDR3 region is CASSPGGETEAFF. CDR3 in DNA: TGTGCCAGCAGTCCGGGGGGCGAGACTGAAGCTTTCTTT.

The V gene is TRBV28, the J gene TRBJ2-7; D is perhaps TRBD1 (5 bases). V shed 6 bases and J shed 9 bases, with 12 bases lying between them. CDR3 length equals 11 residues. The germline CDR1 and CDR2 sequences are MDHEN and SYDVKM. The CDR3 protein is CASSDSFGQYF. The CDR3 coding sequence is TGTGCCAGCAGCGACAGTTTTGGGCAGTACTTC.

This clonotype showed up just a few times. The rearrangement links TRBV20-1 to TRBJ2-1; a weak D match, TRBD2 (6 bases). This CDR3 is built from 21 residues. V was cut by 0 bases and J by 2 bases, with 29 bases left in between. Germline assignment: CDR1 DFQATT and CDR2 SNEGSKA (reference sequence). The CDR3 bases are TGCAGTGCTAGAGATAATGGACAATATCAAAGCGGGCAACTTCCCTACAATGAGCAGTTCTTC. This gives the protein CSARDNGQYQSGQLPYNEQFF.

The table lists this clonotype with a few counts. The V call is TRBV28, the J call TRBJ2-7; unclear D gene. CDR3 length: 14 residues. The V gene lost 4 bases and the J gene lost 2 bases, with 12 bases spanning the gap. Germline V CDR1 and CDR2: MDHEN, SYDVKM. Here the CDR3 reads CASSSTQLAYEQYF. DNA for the CDR3: TGTGCCAGCAGTTCCACACAGTTAGCCTACGAGCAGTACTTC.

The chain has TRBV6-6 and TRBJ2-5, with 13 positions matching TRBD2. The germline gives CDR1 MNHNY, CDR2 SVGAGI (reference sequence). The J segment lost 1 base and the V segment lost 6 bases, leaving 8 bases of the junction unmatched. The CDR3 runs 17 residues. The chain's CDR3 is CASSRSTSGGSQETQYF. For the CDR3, the DNA is TGTGCCAGCAGCCGCTCGACTAGCGGGGGGTCCCAAGAGACCCAGTACTTC.

The chain carries TRBV29-1 and TRBJ1-1; D is possibly TRBD1 (6 bases). From germline, CDR1 is SQVTM and CDR2 ANQGSEA. This CDR3 has 11 amino acids. Trimming left V 5 bases short and J 8 bases short, with 12 bases between. CDR3 nucleotide sequence: TGCAGCGTTAGTCGAGGACAGGAAGCTTTCTTT. Translated: CSVSRGQEAFF.

Only a few counts were recorded for this clonotype. CDR3 nucleotides: TGTGCCAGCAGCTTCGTCGGACAGGGAGGTTCACCCCTCCACTTT. Translating it yields CASSFVGQGGSPLHF. The V gene is TRBV7-2, the J gene TRBJ1-6; 8 bases map to TRBD1. This CDR3 is 15 amino acids long. In germline, CDR1 is SGHTA, CDR2 FQGNSA. Trimming at V came to 3 bases and at J to 9 bases, leaving 7 bases not matched to a gene.

This clonotype was counted at least ten times. The chain combines TRBV7-6 with TRBJ1-1; D not resolved. The CDR3 runs 12 residues. Germline V gene lookup returns CDR1 SGHVS and CDR2 FNYEAQ. With 6 bases removed from V and 8 bases from J, the gap between germline ends came to 13 bases. The CDR3 DNA is TGTGCCAGCAGTTCCCAAGGATTAGAAGCTTTCTTT. It specifies CASSSQGLEAFF.

The chain is built from TRBV7-9 and TRBJ1-3; D uncertain. Germline lookup yields CDR1 SEHNR and CDR2 FQNEAQ (reference sequence). The V gene lost 7 bases and the J gene lost 0 bases, with 19 bases spanning the gap. This CDR3 is built from 17 residues. This CDR3 reads CASTLYRGSLSGNTIYF. In DNA form, the CDR3 reads TGTGCCAGCACCCTGTATCGGGGTTCTCTCTCTGGAAACACCATATATTTT.

The chain combines TRBV29-1 with TRBJ2-3, with 12 positions matching TRBD2. The germline V gene has CDR1 SQVTM and CDR2 ANQGSEA. V was clipped by 6 bases and J by 2 bases; unmatched bases: 6. The CDR3 has 15 residues. The CDR3 DNA sequence: TGCAGCGTACCGACTAGCGGGGGACACACAGATACGCAGTATTTT. It codes for CSVPTSGGHTDTQYF.

This clonotype has only a few counts. The rearrangement joins TRBV20-1 to TRBJ2-5; the match to TRBD1 covers 11 bases. The CDR3 contains 16 residues. In germline, CDR1 is DFQATT, CDR2 SNEGSKA (reference sequence). Losses at the gene ends were 0 bases for V and 0 bases for J; bases not matched to a gene: 3. CDR3 region: CSARDSGQGDQETQYF. CDR3 coding DNA: TGCAGTGCTAGAGACTCGGGACAGGGGGACCAAGAGACCCAGTACTTC.

The rearrangement uses TRBV29-1 and TRBJ2-7, with 9 bases identical to TRBD2. Trimming at V came to 4 bases and at J to 2 bases, leaving 9 bases not matched to a gene. Germline V gives CDR1 SQVTM, CDR2 ANQGSEA. The CDR3 runs to 15 residues. Here the CDR3 reads CSVAPGLAVPYEQYF. CDR3 sequence (DNA): TGCAGCGTTGCCCCGGGACTAGCTGTACCCTACGAGCAGTACTTC.

The chain has TRBV5-5 and TRBJ1-2; D is undetermined. The CDR3 extends over 15 amino acids. Trimming cost V 0 bases and J 8 bases, with 17 bases left between them. CDR1 and CDR2 from the germline V gene are SGHKS and YYEKEE (reference sequence). This CDR3 is CASSLGKGHPRGYTF. The CDR3 coding sequence is TGTGCCAGCAGCTTGGGGAAAGGCCATCCTCGGGGCTACACCTTC.

The chain uses TRBV6-2 or TRBV6-3 and TRBJ1-1, with D possibly being TRBD1 (6 bases). The germline V and J ends were trimmed by 9 bases and 13 bases, with 24 bases remaining between them. Germline assignment: CDR1 MNHEY and CDR2 SVGEGT. There are 13 residues in the CDR3. The DNA of the CDR3 is TGTGCCAGTACCAGGACAGAAAAGGGGTTTGTTTTCTTT. Translation: CASTRTEKGFVFF.

The rearrangement uses TRBV5-1 and TRBJ2-1; the match to TRBD2 covers 9 bases. The CDR3 has 15 amino acids. The germline V gene encodes CDR1 SGHRS and CDR2 YFSETQ. V was pared by 7 bases and J by 2 bases, with 7 bases of the junction left unmatched. CDR3 in amino acids: CASGATSGAYNEQFF. DNA of the CDR3: TGCGCCAGCGGTGCGACTAGCGGAGCCTACAATGAGCAGTTCTTC. The whole variable domain, filled in from reference TRBV5-1 and TRBJ2-1, reads KAGVTQTPRYLIKTRGQQVTLSCSPISGHRSVSWYQQTPGQGLQFLFEYFSETQRNKGNFPGRFSGRQFSNSRSEMNVSTLELGDSALYLCASGATSGAYNEQFFGPGTRLTVL.